The T cell receptor beta chain described here comes from a study of cytotoxic CD8 clonotypes in ibrutinib-treated CLL. At the level of the study: Among patients, approximately 25 responded partially and 2 completely; around 15 then stayed remitted and roughly 12 progressed after median approximately 72 months. Study results and caveats: Public clonotypes proved infrequent, and on treatment they shrank or remained steady.

Researchers set a sequencing depth target of 1 in 200,000 to 1 in 1 million T cells. TCRdb's table, derived via immunoSEQ multiplex PCR, lists solely in-frame clones and lacks some. This table holds some 14,000 clones, around 67% found once. V lost 7 bases and J lost 0, with 15 bases in between. CDR3 length equals 15 residues. Per germline, CDR1 SGHRS and CDR2 YFSETQ. On this clone itself: No antigen is known for it.

The specimen was PBMCs, collected before ibrutinib treatment. The genes are TRBV5-1 and TRBJ2-3; a weak D match, TRBD2 (6 bases). The receptor was isolated from a human donor with chronic lymphocytic leukemia. The CDR3 here is CASRPEGSSTDTQYF. The CDR3 DNA reads TGCGCCAGCCGCCCGGAGGGGTCTAGCACAGATACGCAGTATTTT.